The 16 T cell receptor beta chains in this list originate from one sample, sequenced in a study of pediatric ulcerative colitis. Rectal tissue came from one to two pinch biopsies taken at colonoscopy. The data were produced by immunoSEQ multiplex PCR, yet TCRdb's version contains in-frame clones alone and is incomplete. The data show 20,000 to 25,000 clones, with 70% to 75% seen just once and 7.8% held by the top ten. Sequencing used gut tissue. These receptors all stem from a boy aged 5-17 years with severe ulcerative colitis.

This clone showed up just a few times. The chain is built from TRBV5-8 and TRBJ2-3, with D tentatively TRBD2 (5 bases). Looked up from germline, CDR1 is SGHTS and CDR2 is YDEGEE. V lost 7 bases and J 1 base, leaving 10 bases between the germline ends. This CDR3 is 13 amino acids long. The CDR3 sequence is CASARGRTDTQYF. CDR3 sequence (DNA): TGTGCCAGCGCCCGAGGGCGCACAGATACGCAGTATTTT.

The CDR3 spells CAWSLETQYF. The DNA for the CDR3 is TGTGCCTGGAGTTTGGAGACCCAGTACTTC. The gene calls are TRBV30 and TRBJ2-5; D not resolved. The CDR3 consists of 10 residues. Trimming took 2 bases from V and 5 from J, leaving 3 bases between them. Germline V CDR1 and CDR2: GTSNPN, SVGIG (reference sequence).

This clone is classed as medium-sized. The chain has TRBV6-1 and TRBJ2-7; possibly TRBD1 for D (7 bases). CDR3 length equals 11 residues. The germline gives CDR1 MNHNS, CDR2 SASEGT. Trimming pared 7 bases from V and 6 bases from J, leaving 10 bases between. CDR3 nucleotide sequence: TGTGCCAGCACCAGGGGGGTCGAGCAGTACTTC. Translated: CASTRGVEQYF.

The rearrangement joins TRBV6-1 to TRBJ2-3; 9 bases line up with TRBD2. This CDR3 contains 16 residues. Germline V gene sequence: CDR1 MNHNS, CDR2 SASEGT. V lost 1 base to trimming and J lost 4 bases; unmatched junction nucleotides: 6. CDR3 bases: TGTGCCAGCAGTGAAGACGCGGGAGGGCCGGCAGATACGCAGTATTTT. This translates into CASSEDAGGPADTQYF.

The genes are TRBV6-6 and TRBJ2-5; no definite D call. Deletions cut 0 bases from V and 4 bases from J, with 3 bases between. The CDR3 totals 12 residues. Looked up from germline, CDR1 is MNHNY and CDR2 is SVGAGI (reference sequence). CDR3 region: CASSYSTETQYF. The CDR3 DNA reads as TGTGCCAGCAGTTACTCGACAGAGACCCAGTACTTC.

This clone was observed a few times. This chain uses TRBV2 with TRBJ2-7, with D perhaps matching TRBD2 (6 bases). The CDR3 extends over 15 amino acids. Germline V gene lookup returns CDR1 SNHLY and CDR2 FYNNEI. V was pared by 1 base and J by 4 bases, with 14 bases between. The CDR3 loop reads CASSEEAGKRYEQYF. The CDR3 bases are TGTGCCAGCAGTGAAGAGGCGGGAAAACGATACGAGCAGTACTTC.

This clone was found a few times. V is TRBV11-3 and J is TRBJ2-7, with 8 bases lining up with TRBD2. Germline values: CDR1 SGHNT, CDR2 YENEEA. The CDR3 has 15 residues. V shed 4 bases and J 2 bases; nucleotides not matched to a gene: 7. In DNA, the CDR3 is TGTGCCAGCAGCTCCCCCGGGACTAGACCCTACGAGCAGTACTTC. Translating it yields CASSSPGTRPYEQYF.

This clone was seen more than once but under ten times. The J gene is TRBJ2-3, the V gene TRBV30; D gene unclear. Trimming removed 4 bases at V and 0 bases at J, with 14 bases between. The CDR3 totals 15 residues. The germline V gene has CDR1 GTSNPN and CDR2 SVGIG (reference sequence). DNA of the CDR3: TGTGCCTGGACCTTAACCGGAGACAGCACAGATACGCAGTATTTT. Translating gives CAWTLTGDSTDTQYF.

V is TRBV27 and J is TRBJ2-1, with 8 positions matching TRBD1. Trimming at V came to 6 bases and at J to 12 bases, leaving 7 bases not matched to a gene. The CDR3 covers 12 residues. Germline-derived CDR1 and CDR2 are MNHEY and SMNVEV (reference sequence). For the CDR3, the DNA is TGTGCCAGCAGCCGAACAGGGGGTCGGCAGTTCTTC. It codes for CASSRTGGRQFF.

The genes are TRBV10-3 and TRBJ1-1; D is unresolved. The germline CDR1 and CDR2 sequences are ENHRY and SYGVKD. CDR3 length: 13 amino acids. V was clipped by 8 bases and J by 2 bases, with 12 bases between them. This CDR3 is CAIQPSGNTEAFF. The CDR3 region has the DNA TGTGCCATCCAACCTTCAGGAAACACTGAAGCTTTCTTT.

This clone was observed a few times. The DNA of the CDR3 is TGTGCCTGGAGTGGGCGTAAAGACAGAGCCCAAAATCAGCCCCAGCATTTT. Translation: CAWSGRKDRAQNQPQHF. The gene calls are TRBV30 and TRBJ1-5, with D tentatively TRBD1 (5 bases). CDR3 length: 17 residues. V was cut by 1 base and J by 4 bases, with 20 bases left in between. Looked up from germline, CDR1 is GTSNPN and CDR2 is SVGIG (reference sequence).

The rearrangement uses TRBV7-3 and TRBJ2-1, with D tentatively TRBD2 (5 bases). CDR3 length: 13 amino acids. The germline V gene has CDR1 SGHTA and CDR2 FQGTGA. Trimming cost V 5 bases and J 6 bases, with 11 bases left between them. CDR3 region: CASSLITSNEQFF. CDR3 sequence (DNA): TGTGCCAGCAGCCTAATTACTAGCAATGAGCAGTTCTTC.

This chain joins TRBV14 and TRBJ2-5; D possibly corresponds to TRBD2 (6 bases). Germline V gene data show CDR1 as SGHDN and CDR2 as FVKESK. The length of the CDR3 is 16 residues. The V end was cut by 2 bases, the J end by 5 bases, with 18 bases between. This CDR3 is CASSQWGGGIGETQYF. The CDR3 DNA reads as TGTGCCAGCAGCCAATGGGGAGGTGGGATCGGTGAGACCCAGTACTTC.

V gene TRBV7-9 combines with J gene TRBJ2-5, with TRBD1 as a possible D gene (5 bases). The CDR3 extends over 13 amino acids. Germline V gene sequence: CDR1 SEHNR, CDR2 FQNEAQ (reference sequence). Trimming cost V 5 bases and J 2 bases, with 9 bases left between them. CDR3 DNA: TGTGCCAGCAGCCCAGGGCCTCAAGAGACCCAGTACTTC. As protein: CASSPGPQETQYF. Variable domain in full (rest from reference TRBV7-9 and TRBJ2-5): DTGVSQNPRHKITKRGQNVTFRCDPISEHNRLYWYRQTLGQGPEFLTYFQNEAQLEKSRLLSDRFSAERPKGSFSTLEIQRTEQGDSAMYLCASSPGPQETQYFGPGTRLLVL.

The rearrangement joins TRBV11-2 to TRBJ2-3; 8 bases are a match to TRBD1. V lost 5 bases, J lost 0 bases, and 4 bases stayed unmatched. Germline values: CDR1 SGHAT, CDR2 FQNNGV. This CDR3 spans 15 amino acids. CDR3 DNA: TGTGCCAGCAGCATGACAGGGGCTAGCACAGATACGCAGTATTTT. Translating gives CASSMTGASTDTQYF. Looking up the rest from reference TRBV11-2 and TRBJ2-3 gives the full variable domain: EAGVAQSPRYKIIEKRQSVAFWCNPISGHATLYWYQQILGQGPKLLIQFQNNGVVDDSQLPKDRFSAERLKGVDSTLKIQPAKLEDSAVYLCASSMTGASTDTQYFGPGTRLTVL.

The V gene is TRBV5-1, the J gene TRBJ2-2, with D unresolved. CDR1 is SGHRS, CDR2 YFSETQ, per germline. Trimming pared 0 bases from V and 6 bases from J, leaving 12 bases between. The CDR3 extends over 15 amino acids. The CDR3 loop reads CASSLGAIGAGELFF. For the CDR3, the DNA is TGCGCCAGCAGCTTGGGAGCTATCGGCGCCGGGGAGCTGTTTTTT.